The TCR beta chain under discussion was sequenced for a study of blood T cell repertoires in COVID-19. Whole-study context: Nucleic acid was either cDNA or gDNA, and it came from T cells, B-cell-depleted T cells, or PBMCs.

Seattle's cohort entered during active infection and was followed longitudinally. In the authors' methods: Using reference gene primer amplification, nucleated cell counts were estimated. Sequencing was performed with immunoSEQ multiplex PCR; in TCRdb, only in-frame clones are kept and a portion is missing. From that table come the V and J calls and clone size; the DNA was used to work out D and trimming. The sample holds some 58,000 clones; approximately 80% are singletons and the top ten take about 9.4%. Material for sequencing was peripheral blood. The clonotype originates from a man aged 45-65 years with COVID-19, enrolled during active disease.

CDR3 nucleotide sequence: TGTGCCAGCAGCCTGCCGGGACTAGCGGGAGGGCCCTACGAGCAGTACTTC. It is translated as CASSLPGLAGGPYEQYF. The chain recombines TRBV5-4 with TRBJ2-7; 16 positions match TRBD2. The CDR3 loop spans 17 amino acids. V gave up 4 bases and J gave up 2 bases; unmatched junction bases: 6. Per the germline V gene, CDR1 is SGHNT and CDR2 is YYREEE (reference sequence).